A single sample gave rise to the 26 T cell receptor beta chains below, sequenced in a study of human T cells and chemical hapten exposure. TCRdb passed the 5' RACE reads through MiXCR, listing each CDR3 protein once. The table lists approximately 150,000 distinct CDR3 sequences, about 4% of them singletons. Total RNA was extracted from unfractionated whole blood. The receptors stem from a female donor in good health.

This clonotype was found a few times. The chain carries TRBV6-2 or TRBV6-3 and TRBJ1-2, with TRBD1 as a possible D gene (6 bases). V was cut by 4 bases and J by 7 bases, with 13 bases left in between. Germline CDR1 reads MNHEY; CDR2 reads SVGEGT. CDR3 length: 13 amino acids. CDR3 in DNA: TGTGCCAGCAGTTCACAGGGAGAGAGTGGCTACACCTTC. Its translation: CASSSQGESGYTF.

Ten or more counts support this clonotype. The chain uses TRBV7-2 and TRBJ2-6, with TRBD2 as a possible D gene (6 bases). The CDR3 covers 16 residues. Looked up from germline, CDR1 is SGHTA and CDR2 is FQGNSA. Trimming stripped 1 base from V and 4 bases from J, with 11 bases between. CDR3: CASSLGRGPGANVLTF. The CDR3 DNA reads TGTGCCAGCAGCTTAGGGCGGGGTCCCGGGGCCAACGTCCTGACTTTC. Looking up the rest from reference TRBV7-2 and TRBJ2-6 gives the full variable domain: GAGVSQSPSNKVTEKGKDVELRCDPISGHTALYWYRQSLGQGLEFLIYFQGNSAPDKSGLPSDRFSAERTGGSVSTLTIQRTQQEDSAVYLCASSLGRGPGANVLTFGAGSRLTVL.

Ten or more counts support this clonotype. CDR3 sequence (DNA): TGCAGCGTTCAGGGGAAACCCTACGAGCAGTACTTC. It translates to CSVQGKPYEQYF. The V call is TRBV29-1, the J call TRBJ2-7, with a weak D call TRBD1 (6 bases). CDR1 is SQVTM, CDR2 ANQGSEA, per germline. V lost 5 bases and J 2 bases, leaving 10 bases between the germline ends. This CDR3 has 12 residues.

This clonotype was seen many times. This chain connects TRBV9 to TRBJ2-3; D unclear. CDR1 and CDR2 from the germline V gene are SGDLS and YYNGEE. The CDR3 has 14 residues. V was shortened by 7 bases and J by 2 bases, with 14 bases between the two germline ends. Written as DNA, the CDR3 is TGTGCCAGCTGTCGAAATTTCAACACAGATACGCAGTATTTT. Translated, it gives CASCRNFNTDTQYF. The full variable domain, rest sourced from reference TRBV9 and TRBJ2-3, is DSGVTQTPKHLITATGQRVTLRCSPRSGDLSVYWYQQSLDQGLQFLIQYYNGEERAKGNILERFSAQQFPDLHSELNLSSLELGDSALYFCASCRNFNTDTQYFGPGTRLTVL.

This clonotype was recorded at least ten times. The chain recombines TRBV3-1 with TRBJ2-4, with a tentative D call TRBD2 (5 bases). In germline, CDR1 is LGHDT, CDR2 YNNKEL (reference sequence). The CDR3 is 14 residues long. V lost 1 base to trimming and J lost 7 bases, with 11 bases between them. The CDR3 DNA follows: TGTGCCAGCAGCCAAGGCCCTCCGGGGAACATTCAGTACTTC. Its translation is CASSQGPPGNIQYF.

This clonotype was seen at least ten times. This sequence joins TRBV12-3 or TRBV12-4 and TRBJ2-7; 8 positions agree with TRBD1. The CDR3 is 13 amino acids. V lost 6 bases, J lost 7 bases, and 8 bases stayed unmatched. As DNA, the CDR3 is TGTGCCAGCAGATACCTCAGGGGGCAAGAGCAGTACTTC. It is translated as CASRYLRGQEQYF.

This clonotype has at least ten counts. This chain connects TRBV4-1 to TRBJ2-1; possibly TRBD1 or TRBD2 for D (5 bases each). Germline V gives CDR1 MGHRA, CDR2 YSYEKL. V dropped 4 bases and J dropped 5 bases, with 18 bases sitting between them. The CDR3 runs to 16 residues. The CDR3 loop reads CASSRRDPVSNNEQFF. As DNA, the CDR3 is TGCGCCAGCAGCCGCCGGGACCCCGTTTCAAACAATGAGCAGTTCTTC.

The chain combines TRBV7-9 with TRBJ2-5; no clear D gene. The CDR3 has 15 amino acids. The germline V and J ends were trimmed by 1 base and 4 bases, with 13 bases remaining between them. Germline loops: CDR1 SEHNR, CDR2 FQNEAQ (reference sequence). The CDR3 region has the DNA TGTGCCAGCAGCTTAGTTGTCGGCGGTGGAGAGACCCAGTACTTC. Encoded protein: CASSLVVGGGETQYF.

This clonotype has a count of ten or more. The gene calls are TRBV7-8 and TRBJ2-5; a weak D match, TRBD1 (6 bases). The germline CDR1 and CDR2 sequences are SGHVS and FQNEAQ. V was pared by 5 bases and J by 0 bases, with 13 bases between. The CDR3 extends over 15 amino acids. CDR3 in DNA: TGTGCCAGCAGCCTCCAGGGGATGTACCAAGAGACCCAGTACTTC. Encoded protein: CASSLQGMYQETQYF.

In regard to this clonotype: A much larger clone differs by one base, so this may be a read error. This chain links TRBV12-3 or TRBV12-4 with TRBJ2-1; D not resolved. This CDR3 comprises 15 residues. The CDR3 sequence is CAGSAPTGTGNEQFF. The CDR3 DNA follows: TGTGCCGGCAGTGCCCCGACGGGTACGGGCAATGAGCAGTTCTTC.

This clonotype has ten or more counts. The chain links TRBV7-2 to TRBJ2-1; no clear D gene. The germline V gene encodes CDR1 SGHTA and CDR2 FQGNSA. This CDR3 contains 12 residues. The ends were cut back, 5 bases at V and 8 bases at J, with 10 bases in the middle. CDR3 sequence reads: CASSIQSDEQFF. DNA for the CDR3: TGTGCCAGCAGCATACAATCCGATGAGCAGTTCTTC. Complete variable domain (other parts from reference TRBV7-2 and TRBJ2-1): GAGVSQSPSNKVTEKGKDVELRCDPISGHTALYWYRQSLGQGLEFLIYFQGNSAPDKSGLPSDRFSAERTGGSVSTLTIQRTQQEDSAVYLCASSIQSDEQFFGPGTRLTVL.

On this clonotype: A much larger clone lies a single base off, so this may be a read error. The V and J genes are TRBV7-9 and TRBJ2-7; D possibly corresponds to TRBD1 (6 bases). The CDR3 is made up of 18 amino acids. CDR1 is SEHNR and CDR2 is FQNEAQ in the germline V gene (reference sequence). The CDR3 sequence: CASSLPLGTGQISYEQCF. Written as DNA, the CDR3 is TGTGCCAGCAGCTTACCGCTTGGAACTGGACAGATTTCCTACGAGCAGTGCTTC.

A note on this clonotype: A much more abundant neighbour one base away suggests this may be a read error. The V and J genes are TRBV21-1 and TRBJ1-6; the table's D gene call, TRBD1, was not cross checked with the DNA. TRBV21-1 is a known pseudogene. This CDR3 has 15 amino acids. The CDR3 DNA reads as TGTGCCAGCAGCTTACAGACAGGGTGGGTTGCACCCCTCCACTTT. It specifies CASSLQTGWVAPLHF.

This sequence joins TRBV5-1 and TRBJ2-5, with TRBD1 matching 7 bases. The CDR3 runs 15 residues. Germline V gene sequence: CDR1 SGHRS, CDR2 YFSETQ. With 4 bases clipped from V and 4 bases from J, the junction kept 10 bases outside the gene matches. The CDR3 DNA reads TGCGCCAGCAGCGCCGGTACAGGGGTTTCAGAGACCCAGTACTTC. Translating gives CASSAGTGVSETQYF. Looking up the rest from reference TRBV5-1 and TRBJ2-5 gives the full variable domain: KAGVTQTPRYLIKTRGQQVTLSCSPISGHRSVSWYQQTPGQGLQFLFEYFSETQRNKGNFPGRFSGRQFSNSRSEMNVSTLELGDSALYLCASSAGTGVSETQYFGPGTRLLVL.

This clonotype came up many times. The gene calls are TRBV2 and TRBJ2-4; TRBD1 aligns across 7 bases. The CDR3 has 15 residues. Germline CDR1 and CDR2: SNHLY and FYNNEI. J lost 2 bases, V lost 6 bases, and 7 bases had no gene match. The CDR3 coding sequence is TGTGCCAGCAGCCCTAGACAGGGAACCAAAAACATTCAGTACTTC. As protein: CASSPRQGTKNIQYF.

This chain joins TRBV28 and TRBJ1-2, with D tentatively TRBD1 (5 bases). The V gene lost 8 bases and the J gene lost 8 bases, with 18 bases spanning the gap. The CDR3 covers 13 residues. Per the germline V gene, CDR1 is MDHEN and CDR2 is SYDVKM. As DNA, the CDR3 is TGTGCCAGCCAAATCGGTGGGGCGTGGGGCTACACCTTC. Protein sequence: CASQIGGAWGYTF.

This clonotype was counted many times. J is TRBJ1-5 and V is TRBV11-3; possible D gene TRBD1, 5 bases. Germline CDR1 SGHNT, CDR2 YENEEA. Trimming took off 5 bases at V and 1 base at J, with 12 bases between the two ends. This CDR3 contains 15 residues. This CDR3 reads CASSRWTWSNQPQHF. DNA of the CDR3: TGTGCCAGCAGCAGATGGACATGGAGCAATCAGCCCCAGCATTTT.

This clonotype was seen at least ten times. This chain connects TRBV18 to TRBJ1-5; TRBD1 might be the D (6 bases). V lost 3 bases, J lost 7 bases, and 13 bases lay in between. The CDR3 runs to 14 residues. Germline CDR1 KGHSH, CDR2 LQKENI. CDR3 in amino acids: CASSPAGGIQPQHF. The CDR3, as DNA: TGTGCCAGCTCACCGGCGGGGGGCATCCAGCCCCAGCATTTT.

This clonotype showed up many times. This chain connects TRBV6-2 or TRBV6-3 to TRBJ2-1; D remains ambiguous. This CDR3 has 13 amino acids. Per germline, CDR1 MNHEY and CDR2 SVGEGT. V was cut by 4 bases and J by 2 bases, with 6 bases left in between. Here the CDR3 reads CASSSRAYNEQFF. The CDR3 DNA reads TGTGCCAGCAGTTCTCGGGCCTACAATGAGCAGTTCTTC.

Only a few counts were recorded for this clonotype. The chain is built from TRBV12-3 or TRBV12-4 and TRBJ2-3, with TRBD2 matching 8 bases. The CDR3 contains 15 residues. J gave up 4 bases and V 2 bases, and 5 bases lay outside the gene matches. CDR3 in amino acids: CASSLYGGAPDTQYF. The DNA of the CDR3 is TGTGCCAGCAGTTTATACGGGGGGGCCCCAGATACGCAGTATTTT.

This clonotype appeared many times. The chain links TRBV12-3 or TRBV12-4 to TRBJ1-3; D uncertain. This CDR3 contains 11 residues. V gave up 6 bases and J gave up 7 bases, with 7 bases separating them. As DNA, the CDR3 is TGTGCCAGCAGCCCCCAGAACACCATATATTTT. Its translation is CASSPQNTIYF.

As to this clonotype: The junction departs from the called germline gene at one end, perhaps through a read error. This chain connects TRBV20-1 to TRBJ1-1, with a tentative D call TRBD1 (5 bases). The CDR3 is 17 residues long. Looked up from germline, CDR1 is DFQATT and CDR2 is SNEGSKA (reference sequence). The CDR3 nucleotides are TGCAGTGCTAGAGCTCGTTTCGGGACGGGGGGGAGCACTGAAGCTTCCTTT. Encoded protein: CSARARFGTGGSTEASF.

The J gene is TRBJ2-3, the V gene TRBV5-1, with 10 bases aligning to TRBD1. V was clipped by 1 base and J by 1 base; unmatched bases: 24. CDR1 and CDR2 from the germline V gene are SGHRS and YFSETQ. This CDR3 is 23 amino acids long. The CDR3 is CASSLQPITGTGAPRSRTDTQYF. CDR3 sequence (DNA): TGCGCCAGCAGCTTGCAACCTATCACCGGGACAGGGGCACCACGAAGCCGCACAGATACGCAGTATTTT.

This clonotype was seen at least ten times. The rearrangement joins TRBV19 to TRBJ1-6, with a tentative D call TRBD1 (5 bases). CDR3 length equals 13 residues. Trimming left V 9 bases short and J 7 bases short, with 13 bases between. Germline V CDR1 and CDR2: LNHDA, SQIVND (reference sequence). CDR3 bases: TGTGCCAGCGGACATGAGGGGAATTCACCCCTCCACTTT. Amino acids: CASGHEGNSPLHF.

This clonotype was recorded at least ten times. V gene TRBV11-3 combines with J gene TRBJ1-6; no reliable D call. Germline lookup yields CDR1 SGHNT and CDR2 YENEEA. Trimming cost V 0 bases and J 9 bases, with 12 bases left between them. The CDR3 extends over 15 amino acids. The CDR3 reads CASSLDPGRGSPLHF. The CDR3 DNA sequence: TGTGCCAGCAGCTTAGATCCCGGCCGAGGTTCACCCCTCCACTTT.

This clonotype has more than one count but fewer than ten. The V gene is TRBV4-2, the J gene TRBJ1-2; a possible D gene is TRBD1 (6 bases). CDR3 size: 12 residues. Looked up from germline, CDR1 is LGHNA and CDR2 is YNFKEQ. Trimming shortened V by 7 bases and J by 4 bases, and 10 bases separated the two germline ends. The CDR3 sequence is CASKGQAYGYTF. The DNA for the CDR3 is TGTGCCAGCAAGGGACAAGCCTATGGCTACACCTTC.